Listed here is a single TCR beta chain. Assay: immunoSEQ multiplex PCR; the TCRdb copy retains only in-frame clones and omits some. Here the sample spans a few hundred thousand clones, approximately 80% being singletons. The source of the sample is a study of blood T cell repertoires in COVID-19. This TCR was recovered from a woman aged 40 to 50 with acute COVID-19. Sequencing was carried out using PBMCs or T cells enriched from blood (not recorded which).

CDR3 in amino acids: CASSRQPQETQYF. The DNA of the CDR3 is TGTGCCAGCAGCCGACAGCCGCAAGAGACCCAGTACTTC. The V gene is TRBV14, the J gene TRBJ2-5; a weak D match, TRBD1 (5 bases). The CDR3 spans 13 residues. Trimming stripped 4 bases from V and 2 bases from J, with 8 bases between. Germline V gene lookup returns CDR1 SGHDN and CDR2 FVKESK. The full variable domain, rest sourced from reference TRBV14 and TRBJ2-5, is EAGVTQFPSHSVIEKGQTVTLRCDPISGHDNLYWYRRVMGKEIKFLLHFVKESKQDESGMPNNRFLAERTGGTYSTLKVQPAELEDSGVYFCASSRQPQETQYFGPGTRLLVL.